A single sample gave rise to the 20 T cell receptor beta chains below, sequenced in a study of blood T cell repertoires in COVID-19. Data came from immunoSEQ multiplex PCR; TCRdb stores just in-frame clones and leaves some out. The profile covers about 110,000 clones, with approximately 70% appearing a single time and 1.5% to 2% taken by the ten largest. The sequenced material came from peripheral blood. These receptors all come from a woman aged 40-49 years with acute or convalescent COVID-19.

The chain uses TRBV5-1 and TRBJ2-7; 7 bases fit TRBD1. V lost 4 bases and J lost 2; bases outside the gene matches: 9. This CDR3 region has 15 residues. CDR1 and CDR2 from the germline V gene are SGHRS and YFSETQ. The CDR3 DNA is TGCGCCAGCAGCCTATACACAGGGGATGCCTACGAGCAGTACTTC. This sequence encodes CASSLYTGDAYEQYF. The full variable domain, in which reference TRBV5-1 and TRBJ2-7 provide the parts outside the CDR3, is KAGVTQTPRYLIKTRGQQVTLSCSPISGHRSVSWYQQTPGQGLQFLFEYFSETQRNKGNFPGRFSGRQFSNSRSEMNVSTLELGDSALYLCASSLYTGDAYEQYFGPGTRLTVT.

In this sample, this clone turned up once. This sequence joins TRBV2 and TRBJ2-1; D is ambiguous. This CDR3 contains 13 residues. V lost 5 bases, J lost 5 bases, and 10 bases lay in between. CDR1 SNHLY and CDR2 FYNNEI come from the germline V gene. The CDR3 reads CASSPDWDNEQFF. In DNA, the CDR3 is TGTGCCAGCAGTCCAGACTGGGACAATGAGCAGTTCTTC.

V and J are TRBV6-5 and TRBJ2-3; TRBD2 matches 7 bases. J lost 4 bases, V lost 8 bases, and 12 bases had no gene match. The CDR3 totals 15 residues. CDR1 is MNHEY, CDR2 SVGAGI, per germline. CDR3 in DNA: TGTGCCAGCGTCGACTGGGGGGGAGATTCAGATACGCAGTATTTT. It yields the protein CASVDWGGDSDTQYF.

CDR3 nucleotide sequence: TGTGCCAGCAGCTTTCCTGGGCTTGGCGAGCAGTACTTC. Residues: CASSFPGLGEQYF. J is TRBJ2-7 and V is TRBV7-2; no definite D call. V lost 3 bases, J lost 6 bases, and 12 bases lay in between. Germline assignment: CDR1 SGHTA and CDR2 FQGNSA. This CDR3 comprises 13 residues.

The chain recombines TRBV6-5 with TRBJ1-2, with 7 bases aligning to TRBD1. The CDR3 is made up of 15 amino acids. Germline lookup yields CDR1 MNHEY and CDR2 SVGAGI. The V segment lost 2 bases and the J segment 3 bases; nucleotides outside the gene matches: 6. The CDR3: CASSYRGQTYYGYTF. The CDR3 nucleotides are TGTGCCAGCAGTTACAGGGGACAGACATACTATGGCTACACCTTC.

CDR3 DNA: TGTGCCAGCAGCTTAGGGGAGGGGGATACGCAGTATTTT. Translation gives CASSLGEGDTQYF. The chain is built from TRBV7-6 and TRBJ2-3; 7 nucleotides agree with TRBD2. This CDR3 has 13 residues. Germline CDR1 is SGHVS and CDR2 is FNYEAQ. V trimming: 1 base; J trimming: 6 bases; junction bases outside the gene matches: 1.

J is TRBJ1-2 and V is TRBV3-1 (or the pseudogene TRBV3-2); no clear D gene. The CDR3 covers 12 residues. With 6 bases removed from V and 1 base from J, the gap between germline ends came to 6 bases. Germline loops: CDR1 LGHDT, CDR2 YNNKEL (reference sequence). The CDR3 loop is CASRGGNYGYTF. CDR3 DNA: TGTGCCAGCAGGGGAGGTAACTATGGCTACACCTTC.

The chain uses TRBV4-1 and TRBJ2-2, with D perhaps matching TRBD1 (7 bases). Looked up from germline, CDR1 is MGHRA and CDR2 is YSYEKL. This CDR3 has 15 residues. Trimming cost V 1 base and J 7 bases, with 13 bases left between them. CDR3 sequence (DNA): TGCGCCAGCAGCCAAGTCAGGGGGGCAGGCGGGGAGCTGTTTTTT. Protein sequence: CASSQVRGAGGELFF.

This rearrangement joins TRBV11-2 to TRBJ2-3; maybe TRBD2 (6 bases). Deletions cut 1 base from V and 4 bases from J, with 9 bases between. Germline V gene lookup returns CDR1 SGHAT and CDR2 FQNNGV. CDR3 length equals 14 residues. CDR3 sequence: CASSLVPSADTQYF. For the CDR3, the DNA is TGTGCCAGCAGCTTAGTGCCTAGCGCAGATACGCAGTATTTT. Full variable domain (outside the CDR3, taken from reference TRBV11-2 and TRBJ2-3): EAGVAQSPRYKIIEKRQSVAFWCNPISGHATLYWYQQILGQGPKLLIQFQNNGVVDDSQLPKDRFSAERLKGVDSTLKIQPAKLEDSAVYLCASSLVPSADTQYFGPGTRLTVL.

This clone was counted only a few times. The chain is built from TRBV6-2 or TRBV6-3 and TRBJ1-1; D is perhaps TRBD1 (5 bases). Germline CDR1 is MNHEY and CDR2 is SVGEGT. The CDR3 has 14 residues. The ends were cut back, 3 bases at V and 7 bases at J, with 15 bases in the middle. The CDR3 is CASSYLRDLGEAFF. CDR3 bases: TGTGCCAGCAGTTATCTCCGGGACTTGGGTGAAGCTTTCTTT.

This clone has more than one count but fewer than ten. The J gene is TRBJ2-7, the V gene TRBV5-1, with a weak D call TRBD1 (5 bases). Per the germline V gene, CDR1 is SGHRS and CDR2 is YFSETQ. V was trimmed by 7 bases and J by 1 base, leaving 12 bases between them. This CDR3 is built from 13 residues. The CDR3 here is CASGHEGSYEQYF. In nucleotides, the CDR3 is TGCGCCAGCGGACACGAAGGTTCCTACGAGCAGTACTTC.

The genes are TRBV5-5 and TRBJ1-1; 9 bases fit TRBD1. CDR1 and CDR2 from the germline V gene are SGHKS and YYEKEE (reference sequence). The CDR3 totals 13 residues. Trimming cost V 3 bases and J 6 bases; bases outside gene matches: 3. In DNA form, the CDR3 reads TGTGCCAGCAGCTCGACAGGGGGGGCTGAAGCTTTCTTT. Its translation: CASSSTGGAEAFF.

This clone was counted between two and nine times. The V gene is TRBV24-1, the J gene TRBJ2-7; no reliable D call. This CDR3 region has 14 residues. Trimming removed 6 bases at V and 5 bases at J, with 16 bases between. Germline CDR1 reads KGHDR; CDR2 reads SFDVKD. The CDR3 loop is CATSRGEAFHEQYF. The CDR3 DNA reads TGTGCCACCAGTCGAGGAGAGGCGTTCCACGAGCAGTACTTC.

This clone is a singleton in its sample. V usage is TRBV5-1 and J usage is TRBJ2-3; 7 bases fit TRBD1. The CDR3 runs 15 residues. Germline CDR1 SGHRS, CDR2 YFSETQ. The junction had 2 bases not matched to a gene; V was cut back by 0 bases and J by 1 base. The CDR3 coding sequence is TGCGCCAGCAGCTTGGGAGGGGGCGGCACAGATACGCAGTATTTT. This codes for CASSLGGGGTDTQYF.

V is TRBV7-7 and J is TRBJ2-2, with D possibly being TRBD1 (5 bases). Germline V gene data show CDR1 as SSHAT and CDR2 as FNYEAQ (reference sequence). Trimming pared 5 bases from V and 4 bases from J, leaving 14 bases between. CDR3 size: 15 residues. The CDR3 DNA is TGTGCCAGCAGCACCAACCAGGGTGGCACCGGGGAGCTGTTTTTT. This sequence encodes CASSTNQGGTGELFF.

V is TRBV6-5 and J is TRBJ2-1; D perhaps matches TRBD2 (5 bases). Germline CDR1 is MNHEY and CDR2 is SVGAGI. The CDR3 sequence is 15 residues long. With 0 bases removed from V and 4 bases from J, the gap between germline ends came to 10 bases. CDR3 protein: CASSYSQRVYNEQFF. The CDR3, as DNA: TGTGCCAGCAGTTACTCCCAGAGGGTGTACAATGAGCAGTTCTTC.

The chain is built from TRBV28 and TRBJ2-1; D possibly corresponds to TRBD2 (5 bases). The CDR3 covers 18 residues. The ends were cut back, 6 bases at V and 1 base at J, with 22 bases in the middle. Germline V CDR1 and CDR2: MDHEN, SYDVKM. Here the CDR3 DNA reads TGTGCCAGCAGATCATTTAGTCGTCTCGAGGGTTCCTACAATGAGCAGTTCTTC. Residues: CASRSFSRLEGSYNEQFF. The whole variable domain, remainder taken from reference TRBV28 and TRBJ2-1, is DVKVTQSSRYLVKRTGEKVFLECVQDMDHENMFWYRQDPGLGLRLIYFSYDVKMKEKGDIPEGYSVSREKKERFSLILESASTNQTSMYLCASRSFSRLEGSYNEQFFGPGTRLTVL.

The chain combines TRBV7-3 with TRBJ2-7; tentatively, D is TRBD1 (5 bases). The CDR3 covers 14 residues. Deletions cut 6 bases from V and 3 bases from J, with 15 bases between. The V gene's germline CDR1 is SGHTA and CDR2 FQGTGA. CDR3 in DNA: TGTGCCAGCAGTCGTGGGCCAGGGCTCTACGAGCAGTACTTC. Translating gives CASSRGPGLYEQYF.

The chain couples TRBV7-8 to TRBJ1-5, with D possibly being TRBD1 (5 bases). Per germline, CDR1 SGHVS and CDR2 FQNEAQ. Trimming took 5 bases from V and 5 from J, leaving 13 bases between them. This CDR3 is built from 14 residues. For the CDR3, the DNA is TGTGCCAGCAGCCTAAAGGGGAATTATCAGCCCCAGCATTTT. Translated, it gives CASSLKGNYQPQHF.

The chain recombines TRBV30 with TRBJ2-2; a weak D match, TRBD1 (6 bases). The CDR3 runs to 15 residues. CDR1 and CDR2 (germline): GTSNPN, SVGIG (reference sequence). Trimming cost V 3 bases and J 4 bases, with 15 bases left between them. For the CDR3, the DNA is TGTGCCTGGAGGGATGGGACAATGGTCACCGGGGAGCTGTTTTTT. Translated: CAWRDGTMVTGELFF.